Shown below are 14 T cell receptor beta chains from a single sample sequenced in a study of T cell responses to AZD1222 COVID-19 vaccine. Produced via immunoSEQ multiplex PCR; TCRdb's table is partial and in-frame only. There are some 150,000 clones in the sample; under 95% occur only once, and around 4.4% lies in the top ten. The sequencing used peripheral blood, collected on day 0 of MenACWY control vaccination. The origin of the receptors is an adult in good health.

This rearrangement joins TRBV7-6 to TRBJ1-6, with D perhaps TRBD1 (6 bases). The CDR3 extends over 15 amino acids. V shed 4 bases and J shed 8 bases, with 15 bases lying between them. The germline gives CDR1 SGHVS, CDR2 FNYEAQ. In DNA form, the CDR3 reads TGTGCCAGCAGCTCAATCTCACAGGGTCATTCACCCCTCCACTTT. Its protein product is CASSSISQGHSPLHF.

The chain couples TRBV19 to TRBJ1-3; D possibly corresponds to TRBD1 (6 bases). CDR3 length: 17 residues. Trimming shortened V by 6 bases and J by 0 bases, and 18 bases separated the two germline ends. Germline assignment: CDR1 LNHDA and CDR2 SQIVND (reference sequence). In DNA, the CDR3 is TGTGCCAGTAGAGACCAGGGGCGGCCGAGCTCTGGAAACACCATATATTTT. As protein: CASRDQGRPSSGNTIYF.

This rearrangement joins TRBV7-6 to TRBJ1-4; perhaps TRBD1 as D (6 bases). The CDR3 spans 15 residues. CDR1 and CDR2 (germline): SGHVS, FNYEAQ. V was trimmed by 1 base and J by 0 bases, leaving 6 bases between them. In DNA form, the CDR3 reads TGTGCCAGCAGCTTAGGGACAGCAACTAATGAAAAACTGTTTTTT. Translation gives CASSLGTATNEKLFF.

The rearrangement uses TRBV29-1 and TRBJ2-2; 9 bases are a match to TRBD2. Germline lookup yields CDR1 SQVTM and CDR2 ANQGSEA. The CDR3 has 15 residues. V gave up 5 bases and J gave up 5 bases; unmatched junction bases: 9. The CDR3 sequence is CSVTLSGRVTGELFF. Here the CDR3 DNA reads TGCAGCGTTACCCTTAGCGGGAGAGTAACCGGGGAGCTGTTTTTT.

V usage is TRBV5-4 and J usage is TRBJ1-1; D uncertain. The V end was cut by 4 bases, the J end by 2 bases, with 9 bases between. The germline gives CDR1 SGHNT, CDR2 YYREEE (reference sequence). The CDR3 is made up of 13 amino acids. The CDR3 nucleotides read TGTGCCAGCAGCACGGGGATTAACACTGAAGCTTTCTTT. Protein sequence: CASSTGINTEAFF. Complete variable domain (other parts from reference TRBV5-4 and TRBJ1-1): ETGVTQSPTHLIKTRGQQVTLRCSSQSGHNTVSWYQQALGQGPQFIFQYYREEENGRGNFPPRFSGLQFPNYSSELNVNALELDDSALYLCASSTGINTEAFFGQGTRLTVV.

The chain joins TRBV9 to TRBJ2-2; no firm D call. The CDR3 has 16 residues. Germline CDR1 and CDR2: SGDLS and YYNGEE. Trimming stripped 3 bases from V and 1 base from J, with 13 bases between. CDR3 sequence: CASSAIFGQNTGELFF. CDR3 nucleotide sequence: TGTGCCAGCAGCGCAATCTTCGGGCAGAACACCGGGGAGCTGTTTTTT.

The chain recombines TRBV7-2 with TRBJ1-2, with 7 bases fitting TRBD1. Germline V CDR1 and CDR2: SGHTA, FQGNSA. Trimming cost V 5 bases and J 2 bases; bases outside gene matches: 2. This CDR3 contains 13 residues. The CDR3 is CASSRDSNYGYTF. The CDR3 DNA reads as TGTGCCAGCAGCCGGGACAGCAACTATGGCTACACCTTC.

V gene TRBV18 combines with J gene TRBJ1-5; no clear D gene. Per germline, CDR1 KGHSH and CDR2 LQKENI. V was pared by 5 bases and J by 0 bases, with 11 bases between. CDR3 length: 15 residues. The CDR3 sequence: CASSYADPSNQPQHF. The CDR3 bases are TGTGCCAGCTCATACGCAGACCCTAGCAATCAGCCCCAGCATTTT.

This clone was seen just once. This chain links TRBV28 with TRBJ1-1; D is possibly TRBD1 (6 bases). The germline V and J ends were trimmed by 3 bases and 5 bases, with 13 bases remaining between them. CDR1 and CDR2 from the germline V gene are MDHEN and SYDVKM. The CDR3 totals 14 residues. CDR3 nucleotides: TGTGCCAGCAGTTTGACAGGTGGGATGACTGAAGCTTTCTTT. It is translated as CASSLTGGMTEAFF.

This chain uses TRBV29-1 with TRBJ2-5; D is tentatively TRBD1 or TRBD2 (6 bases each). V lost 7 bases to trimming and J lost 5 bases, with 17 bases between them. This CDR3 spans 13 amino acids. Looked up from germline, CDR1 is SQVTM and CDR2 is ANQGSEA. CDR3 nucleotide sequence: TGCAGCGCGCAATGGGGGGCGGAGGAGACCCAGTACTTC. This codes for CSAQWGAEETQYF. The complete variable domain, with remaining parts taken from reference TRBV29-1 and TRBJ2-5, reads SAVISQKPSRDICQRGTSLTIQCQVDSQVTMMFWYRQQPGQSLTLIATANQGSEATYESGFVIDKFPISRPNLTFSTLTVSNMSPEDSSIYLCSAQWGAEETQYFGPGTRLLVL.

The CDR3 region is CASMLAGDINEQFF. The DNA of the CDR3 is TGTGCCAGCATGCTAGCGGGGGATATCAATGAGCAGTTCTTC. The V gene is TRBV6-6, the J gene TRBJ2-1, with TRBD2 identical over 10 bases. CDR3 length equals 14 residues. J gave up 6 bases and V 7 bases, and 6 bases lay outside the gene matches. Germline CDR1 reads MNHNY; CDR2 reads SVGAGI (reference sequence).

CDR3 bases: TGTGCCTGGAACAGCGGGAACCAAGAGACCCAGTACTTC. Its protein is CAWNSGNQETQYF. The J gene is TRBJ2-5, the V gene TRBV30, with 7 bases identical to TRBD2. The CDR3 spans 13 residues. Per the germline V gene, CDR1 is GTSNPN and CDR2 is SVGIG (reference sequence). After removal of 4 bases from V and 0 bases from J, the junction contained 2 bases not matched to a gene.

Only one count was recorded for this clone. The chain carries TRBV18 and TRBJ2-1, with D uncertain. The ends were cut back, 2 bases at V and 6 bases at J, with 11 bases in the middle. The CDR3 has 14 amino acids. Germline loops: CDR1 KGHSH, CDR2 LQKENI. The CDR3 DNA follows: TGTGCCAGCTCACCAAACGGATTGGGCAATGAGCAGTTCTTC. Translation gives CASSPNGLGNEQFF.

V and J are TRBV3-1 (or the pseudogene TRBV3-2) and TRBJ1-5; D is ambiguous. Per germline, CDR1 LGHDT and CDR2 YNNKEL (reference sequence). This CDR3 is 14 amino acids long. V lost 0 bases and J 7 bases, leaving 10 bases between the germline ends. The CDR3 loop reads CASSQDTTEQPQHF. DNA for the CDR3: TGTGCCAGCAGCCAAGACACTACCGAACAGCCCCAGCATTTT.